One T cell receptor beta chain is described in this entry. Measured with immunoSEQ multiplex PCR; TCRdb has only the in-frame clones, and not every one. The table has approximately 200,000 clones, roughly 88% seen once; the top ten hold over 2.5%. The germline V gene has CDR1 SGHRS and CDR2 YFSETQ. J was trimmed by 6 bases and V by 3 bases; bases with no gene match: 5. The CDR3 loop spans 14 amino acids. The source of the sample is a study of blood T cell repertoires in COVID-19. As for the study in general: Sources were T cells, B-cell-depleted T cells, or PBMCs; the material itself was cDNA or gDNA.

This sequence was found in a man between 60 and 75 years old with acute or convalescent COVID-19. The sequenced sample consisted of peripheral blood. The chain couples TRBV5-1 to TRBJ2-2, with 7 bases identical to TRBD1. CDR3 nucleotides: TGCGCCAGCAGCTCGACAGGGACGGCCGGGGAGCTGTTTTTT. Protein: CASSSTGTAGELFF.